Each of the 7 T cell receptor beta chains below was sequenced from the same sample in a study of spatial heterogeneity in lung cancer. These receptors' antigens are unknown. Time point specified: sample taken at primary tumor resection. A single record per CDR3 protein comes from TCRdb applying MiXCR to the 5' RACE reads. The table records about 20,000 distinct CDR3 sequences, about 7.5% of them present only once. Study results and limitations: Within tumors, counts of expanded alpha and beta TCRs tracked tumor mutation counts.

The sequencing here drew on lung tumor tissue, taken at surgery. These receptors were taken from a male donor with early-stage non-small cell lung cancer.

This clonotype was seen only a few times. The chain recombines TRBV7-9 with TRBJ1-1, with 9 nucleotides matching TRBD1. The CDR3 extends over 15 amino acids. Trimming at V came to 0 bases and at J to 3 bases, leaving 2 bases not matched to a gene. CDR1 and CDR2 (germline): SEHNR, FQNEAQ (reference sequence). The CDR3 region has the DNA TGTGCCAGCAGCTTAGCGGGACAGGGACACACTGAAGCTTTCTTT. This encodes CASSLAGQGHTEAFF.

The chain is built from TRBV27 and TRBJ1-4; D may be TRBD1 (6 bases). Trimming stripped 5 bases from V and 7 bases from J, with 14 bases between. The germline gives CDR1 MNHEY, CDR2 SMNVEV (reference sequence). The CDR3 runs 14 residues. The CDR3 DNA follows: TGTGCCAGCAGTGCATGGGGGCGTAGTGAAAAACTGTTTTTT. Translated, it gives CASSAWGRSEKLFF.

This clonotype was counted ten times or more. V is TRBV12-3 or TRBV12-4 and J is TRBJ1-2; 9 bases map to TRBD1. The length of the CDR3 is 14 residues. The V gene end was trimmed by 0 bases and the J gene end by 7 bases; junction bases not matched to a gene: 3. CDR3: CASSLAGQGGGYTF. CDR3 nucleotides: TGTGCCAGCAGTTTAGCGGGACAGGGAGGTGGCTACACCTTC.

As regards this clonotype: With a much larger clone just one base away, this may be a read error. Lacking the conserved final phenylalanine or tryptophan, this CDR3 likely reflects a read error. The chain combines TRBV28 with TRBJ2-7; weak D call: TRBD1 (6 bases). The CDR3 consists of 13 residues. Germline V CDR1 and CDR2: MDHEN, SYDVKM. Trimming left V 5 bases short and J 4 bases short, with 12 bases between. CDR3 protein: CASSAGASYEQYL. CDR3 nucleotides: TGTGCCAGCAGTGCAGGGGCGTCTTACGAGCAGTACTTA.

This clonotype has at least ten counts. V is TRBV2 and J is TRBJ2-4; 7 nucleotides agree with TRBD1. The V and J ends lost 6 bases and 0 bases, in that order; junction bases with no gene match: 8. From germline, CDR1 is SNHLY and CDR2 FYNNEI. CDR3 size: 16 residues. Here the CDR3 DNA reads TGTGCCAGCAGGCCCACCGGGACAGTAGCCAAAAACATTCAGTACTTC. It codes for CASRPTGTVAKNIQYF.

This clonotype was counted many times. This chain's CDR3 is CASSLWGSYEQYF. As DNA, the CDR3 is TGTGCCAGCAGTTTATGGGGTTCCTACGAGCAGTACTTC. The chain uses TRBV27 and TRBJ2-7; no firm D call. The CDR3 contains 13 residues. V was clipped by 1 base and J by 1 base, with 5 bases between them. Germline assignment: CDR1 MNHEY and CDR2 SMNVEV (reference sequence).

This rearrangement joins TRBV12-5 to TRBJ2-5; D gene uncertain. The CDR3 totals 12 residues. The germline V gene has CDR1 LGHNT and CDR2 FRNRAP. The ends were cut back, 7 bases at V and 2 bases at J, with 8 bases in the middle. This CDR3 is CASAFRQETQYF. Written as DNA, the CDR3 is TGTGCTAGTGCTTTCAGGCAAGAGACCCAGTACTTC.